This TCR beta chain is drawn from a study of CD8+CD57+ T cells in acquired aplastic anemia. Overall study: The sorted CD4+ and CD8+ cells yielded an average approximately 3 ug of DNA.

This CDR3 region has 13 residues. Germline V gene sequence: CDR1 SGHRS, CDR2 YFSETQ. The J segment lost 3 bases and the V segment lost 4 bases, leaving 4 bases of the junction unmatched. Only patients with CD8+CD57+ cell expansion on flow cytometry were chosen for sequencing. TCR beta VDJ and CDR3 were profiled, and genomic DNA was the template. Using its own MiXCR run on the reads, TCRdb lists one record per CDR3 protein. The profile shows roughly 280,000 distinct CDR3 sequences, 56% of them singletons. The source of this sequence is a human donor with aplastic anemia. The chain links TRBV5-1 to TRBJ2-7; TRBD1 aligns across 7 bases. The sample comprised sorted CD4+, CD8+, or CD8+CD57+ T cells (not recorded which) from PBMCs. Here the CDR3 DNA reads TGCGCCAGCAGCCCGGACAGGCTCTACGAGCAGTACTTC. This translates into CASSPDRLYEQYF.